What follows are 14 T cell receptor beta chains derived from one specimen sequenced in a study of T-cell reconstitution after alpha-beta-depleted transplantation in children. Study-level findings and limits: In patients about two months after transplant, alpha-beta T cells reportedly arose from several hundred expanded graft clones.

As it was prepared, the TCRbeta library received unique molecular identifiers. TCRdb re-called the PCR reads through MiXCR, storing one row per CDR3 protein. Of fewer than 35,000 distinct CDR3 sequences listed, around 6.6% are singletons. These receptors' antigens are unknown. The material was peripheral blood, obtained 60 days after TCRalphabeta/CD19-depleted stem cell transplant. The receptors were sampled from a child under two years old who had a stem cell transplant for acute myeloid leukemia, so the T cells may come from the graft donor.

This clonotype occurred many times. This sequence joins TRBV7-9 and TRBJ1-2; no definite D call. The CDR3 sequence is 12 residues long. V was shortened by 1 base and J by 8 bases, with 8 bases between the two germline ends. Germline V gene sequence: CDR1 SEHNR, CDR2 FQNEAQ (reference sequence). The CDR3 reads CASSLGHRGYTF. DNA of the CDR3: TGTGCCAGCAGCTTAGGCCACAGAGGCTACACCTTC.

This clonotype has at least ten counts. The CDR3 protein is CASSLALSGANVLTF. The CDR3 region has the DNA TGTGCCAGCAGTTTAGCGCTCTCTGGGGCCAACGTCCTGACTTTC. The rearrangement uses TRBV12-3 or TRBV12-4 and TRBJ2-6; D not resolved. The CDR3 runs 15 residues. The V end lost 0 bases, the J end lost 0 bases, and 3 bases lay between the germline ends.

The sample holds many counts of this clonotype. The gene calls are TRBV20-1 and TRBJ2-5; 7 bases are a match to TRBD1. The germline CDR1 and CDR2 sequences are DFQATT and SNEGSKA (reference sequence). After removal of 4 bases from V and 2 bases from J, the junction contained 4 bases not matched to a gene. This CDR3 comprises 13 residues. This chain's CDR3 is CSATRTGQETQYF. The CDR3 DNA reads TGCAGTGCTACCCGGACAGGTCAAGAGACCCAGTACTTC.

This clonotype was seen repeatedly, ten times or more. The chain combines TRBV9 with TRBJ1-6, with 10 bases identical to TRBD1. The CDR3 length is 16 residues. The V segment lost 4 bases and the J segment 7 bases; nucleotides outside the gene matches: 8. Per the germline V gene, CDR1 is SGDLS and CDR2 is YYNGEE. The CDR3 sequence: CASSPRATGGNSPLHF. The CDR3 nucleotides are TGTGCCAGCAGCCCCAGGGCGACAGGGGGCAATTCACCCCTCCACTTT.

This clonotype was counted many times. V gene TRBV29-1 combines with J gene TRBJ2-3; TRBD2 matches 8 bases. CDR3 length: 14 amino acids. With 2 bases clipped from V and 3 bases from J, the junction kept 4 bases outside the gene matches. From germline, CDR1 is SQVTM and CDR2 ANQGSEA. DNA for the CDR3: TGCAGCGTTGAAACGGGGGGGCGTACAGATACGCAGTATTTT. This codes for CSVETGGRTDTQYF.

In this sample, this clonotype turned up many times. The rearrangement uses TRBV20-1 and TRBJ2-7; D remains ambiguous. The CDR3 sequence is 11 residues long. The V gene lost 5 bases and the J gene lost 3 bases, with 8 bases spanning the gap. The germline V gene has CDR1 DFQATT and CDR2 SNEGSKA (reference sequence). CDR3 sequence: CSASSDYEQYF. CDR3 bases: TGCAGTGCTTCCTCCGACTACGAGCAGTACTTC.

This clonotype was seen ten or more times. The chain joins TRBV5-6 to TRBJ2-1; D unclear. CDR1 and CDR2 from the germline V gene are SGHDT and YYEEEE. Trimming shortened V by 0 bases and J by 10 bases, and 8 bases separated the two germline ends. This CDR3 comprises 12 residues. As DNA, the CDR3 is TGTGCCAGCAGCTTGGGAGCCGGCGAGCAGTTCTTC. As protein: CASSLGAGEQFF.

In this sample, this clonotype turned up many times. The V call is TRBV6-5, the J call TRBJ2-6, with 7 bases identical to TRBD1. The CDR3 totals 15 residues. Germline loops: CDR1 MNHEY, CDR2 SVGAGI. The J segment lost 10 bases and the V segment lost 0 bases, leaving 6 bases of the junction unmatched. This CDR3 reads CASSYSITRGNVLTF. The CDR3 bases are TGTGCCAGCAGTTACTCGATAACCAGGGGGAACGTCCTGACTTTC.

This clonotype was counted ten times or more. The chain combines TRBV28 with TRBJ2-7, with D uncertain. Trimming left V 5 bases short and J 4 bases short, with 18 bases between. In germline, CDR1 is MDHEN, CDR2 SYDVKM. This CDR3 has 15 amino acids. The CDR3 loop is CASSVDPGRPYEQYF. Here the CDR3 DNA reads TGTGCCAGCAGTGTAGACCCCGGGCGGCCTTACGAGCAGTACTTC.

This clonotype was detected ten times or more. The rearrangement joins TRBV7-9 to TRBJ2-3, with D perhaps being TRBD1 or TRBD2 (6 bases each). Germline-derived CDR1 and CDR2 are SEHNR and FQNEAQ (reference sequence). The CDR3 totals 15 residues. V lost 5 bases and J 3 bases, leaving 15 bases between the germline ends. Written as DNA, the CDR3 is TGTGCCAGCAGCGGCCTGGGGGGCTCAACAGATACGCAGTATTTT. Its protein product is CASSGLGGSTDTQYF.

This clonotype was recorded at least ten times. The chain couples TRBV5-1 to TRBJ2-1, with TRBD2 matching over 10 bases. This CDR3 is 17 amino acids long. V shed 0 bases and J 6 bases; nucleotides not matched to a gene: 9. CDR1 is SGHRS, CDR2 YFSETQ, per germline. CDR3 sequence (DNA): TGCGCCAGCAGCTTGGTTAGTGCGGCTAGCGGGAGCAATGAGCAGTTCTTC. Amino acid sequence: CASSLVSAASGSNEQFF.

This clonotype was seen at least ten times. This rearrangement joins TRBV20-1 to TRBJ2-7, with D possibly TRBD1 on 5 matching bases. The CDR3 sequence is 13 residues long. From germline, CDR1 is DFQATT and CDR2 SNEGSKA (reference sequence). V was clipped by 3 bases and J by 0 bases, with 9 bases between them. In DNA form, the CDR3 reads TGCAGTGCTAGTCAGGACAACTCCTACGAGCAGTACTTC. Protein product: CSASQDNSYEQYF.

This clonotype came up many times. In DNA form, the CDR3 reads TGCGCCAGCAGTGACCTGACTAGCGGGAAAGAGACCCAGTACTTC. It is translated as CASSDLTSGKETQYF. The rearrangement uses TRBV10-1 and TRBJ2-5; the match to TRBD2 covers 11 bases. CDR1 is WNHNN and CDR2 is SYGVQD in the germline V gene (reference sequence). Unmatched junction bases numbered 3, after V lost 3 bases and J lost 3 bases. The CDR3 covers 15 residues.

This clonotype was counted ten times or more. CDR3: CASSLDRGPNSPLHF. The CDR3 DNA is TGTGCCAGCAGCCTTGACAGGGGGCCGAATTCACCCCTCCACTTT. The chain uses TRBV11-2 and TRBJ1-6, with 10 bases identical to TRBD1. The CDR3 is 15 amino acids. Germline CDR1 reads SGHAT; CDR2 reads FQNNGV. J was trimmed by 7 bases and V by 5 bases; bases with no gene match: 5.